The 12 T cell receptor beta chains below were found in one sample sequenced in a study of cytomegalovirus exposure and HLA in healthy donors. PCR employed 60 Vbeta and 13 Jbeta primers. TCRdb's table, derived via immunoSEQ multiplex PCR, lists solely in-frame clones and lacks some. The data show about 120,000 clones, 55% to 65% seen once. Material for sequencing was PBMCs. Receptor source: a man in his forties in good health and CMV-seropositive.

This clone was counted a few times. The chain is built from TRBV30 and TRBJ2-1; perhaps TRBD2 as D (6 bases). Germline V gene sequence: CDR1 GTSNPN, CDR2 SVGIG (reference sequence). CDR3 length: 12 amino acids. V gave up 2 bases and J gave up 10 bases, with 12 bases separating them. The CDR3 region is CAWSPTRKEQFF. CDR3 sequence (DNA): TGTGCCTGGAGTCCGACTAGGAAAGAGCAGTTCTTC.

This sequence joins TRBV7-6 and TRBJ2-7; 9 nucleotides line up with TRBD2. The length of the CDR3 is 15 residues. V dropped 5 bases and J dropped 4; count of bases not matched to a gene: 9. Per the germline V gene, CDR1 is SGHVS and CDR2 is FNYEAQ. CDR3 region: CASSPRLAGKYEQYF. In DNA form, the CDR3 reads TGTGCCAGCAGCCCCCGGCTAGCGGGAAAGTACGAGCAGTACTTC.

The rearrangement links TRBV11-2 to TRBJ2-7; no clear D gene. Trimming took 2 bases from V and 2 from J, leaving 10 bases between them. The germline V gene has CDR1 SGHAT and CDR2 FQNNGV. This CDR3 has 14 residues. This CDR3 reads CASSLRPGPYEQYF. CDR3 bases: TGTGCCAGCAGCTTACGTCCAGGCCCCTACGAGCAGTACTTC.

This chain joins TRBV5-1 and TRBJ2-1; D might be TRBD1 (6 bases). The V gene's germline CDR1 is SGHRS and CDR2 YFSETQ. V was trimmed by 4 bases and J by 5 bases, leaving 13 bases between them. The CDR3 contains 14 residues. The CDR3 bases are TGCGCCAGCAGCCCGGACAGAGACGACAATGAGCAGTTCTTC. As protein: CASSPDRDDNEQFF.

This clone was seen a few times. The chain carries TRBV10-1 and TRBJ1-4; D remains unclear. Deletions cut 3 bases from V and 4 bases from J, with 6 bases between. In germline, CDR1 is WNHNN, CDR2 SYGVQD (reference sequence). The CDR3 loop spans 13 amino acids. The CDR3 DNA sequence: TGCGCCAGCAGTGAACAGCTTAATGAAAAACTGTTTTTT. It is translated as CASSEQLNEKLFF.

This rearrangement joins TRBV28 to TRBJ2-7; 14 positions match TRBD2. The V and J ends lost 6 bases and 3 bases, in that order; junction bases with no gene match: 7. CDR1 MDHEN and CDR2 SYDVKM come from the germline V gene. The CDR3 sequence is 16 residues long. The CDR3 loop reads CASRAGTSGSGYEQYF. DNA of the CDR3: TGTGCCAGCAGAGCCGGGACTAGCGGGAGTGGCTACGAGCAGTACTTC.

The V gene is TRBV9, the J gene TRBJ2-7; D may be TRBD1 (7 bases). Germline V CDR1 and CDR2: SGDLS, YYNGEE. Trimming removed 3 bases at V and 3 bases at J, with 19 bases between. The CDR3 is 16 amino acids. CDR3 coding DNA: TGTGCCAGCAGCGAGAGGGCGGGACAGTCGATCTACGAGCAGTACTTC. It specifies CASSERAGQSIYEQYF.

The CDR3 DNA sequence: TGTGCCATCAGTGAGTATCGGACAGGTTTATCCTACGAGCAGTACTTC. Translation: CAISEYRTGLSYEQYF. The chain links TRBV10-3 to TRBJ2-7; TRBD1 agrees at 7 bases. V dropped 1 base and J dropped 1; count of bases not matched to a gene: 7. The CDR3 consists of 16 residues. Germline values: CDR1 ENHRY, CDR2 SYGVKD.

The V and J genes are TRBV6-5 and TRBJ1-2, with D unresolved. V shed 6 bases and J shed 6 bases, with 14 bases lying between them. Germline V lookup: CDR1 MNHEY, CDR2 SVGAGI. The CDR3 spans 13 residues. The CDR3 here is CASRSWRWDGYTF. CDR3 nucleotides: TGTGCCAGCAGGTCTTGGAGGTGGGATGGCTACACCTTC.

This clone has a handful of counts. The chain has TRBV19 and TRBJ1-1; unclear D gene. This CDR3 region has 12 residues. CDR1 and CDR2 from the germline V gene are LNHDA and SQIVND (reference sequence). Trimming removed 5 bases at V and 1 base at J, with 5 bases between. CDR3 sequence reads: CASSDWNTEAFF. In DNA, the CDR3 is TGTGCCAGTAGTGACTGGAACACTGAAGCTTTCTTT.

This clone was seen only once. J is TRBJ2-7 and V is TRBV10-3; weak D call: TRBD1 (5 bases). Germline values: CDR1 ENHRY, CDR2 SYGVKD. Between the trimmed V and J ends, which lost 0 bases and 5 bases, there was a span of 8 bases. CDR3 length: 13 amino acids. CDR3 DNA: TGTGCCATCAGTGAGTCGGCAGGGAACGAGCAGTACTTC. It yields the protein CAISESAGNEQYF.

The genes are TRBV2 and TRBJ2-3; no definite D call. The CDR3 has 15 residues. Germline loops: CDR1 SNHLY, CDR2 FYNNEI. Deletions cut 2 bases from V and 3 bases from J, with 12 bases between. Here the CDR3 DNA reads TGTGCCAGCAGTGAATTCAGGTCAACTACAGATACGCAGTATTTT. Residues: CASSEFRSTTDTQYF.